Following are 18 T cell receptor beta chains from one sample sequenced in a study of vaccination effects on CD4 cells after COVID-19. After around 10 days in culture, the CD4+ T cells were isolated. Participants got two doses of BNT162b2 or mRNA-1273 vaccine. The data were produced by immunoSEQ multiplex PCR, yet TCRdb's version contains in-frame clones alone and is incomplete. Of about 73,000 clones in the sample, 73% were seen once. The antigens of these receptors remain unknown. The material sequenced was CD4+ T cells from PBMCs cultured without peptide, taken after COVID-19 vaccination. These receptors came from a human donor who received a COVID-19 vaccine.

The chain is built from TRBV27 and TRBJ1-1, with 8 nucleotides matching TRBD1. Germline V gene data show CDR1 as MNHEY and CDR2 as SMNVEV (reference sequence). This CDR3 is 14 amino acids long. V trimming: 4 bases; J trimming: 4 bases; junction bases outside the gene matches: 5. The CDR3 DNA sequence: TGTGCCAGCAGTTCCAGACAGGGGAGCACTGAAGCTTTCTTT. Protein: CASSSRQGSTEAFF.

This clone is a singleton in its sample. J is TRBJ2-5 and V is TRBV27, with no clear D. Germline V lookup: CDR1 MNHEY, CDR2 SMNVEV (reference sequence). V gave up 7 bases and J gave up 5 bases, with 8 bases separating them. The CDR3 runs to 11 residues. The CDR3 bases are TGTGCCAGCAAAAAAGGGGAGACCCAGTACTTC. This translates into CASKKGETQYF.

The CDR3 DNA reads TGTGCCAGCAGTGAAGCTAGGGGAGGCTACAATGAGCAGTTCTTC. Translated, it gives CASSEARGGYNEQFF. The chain carries TRBV6-1 and TRBJ2-1, with a possible D match to TRBD2 (6 bases). V lost 0 bases and J 3 bases, leaving 9 bases between the germline ends. Germline assignment: CDR1 MNHNS and CDR2 SASEGT. The CDR3 consists of 15 residues.

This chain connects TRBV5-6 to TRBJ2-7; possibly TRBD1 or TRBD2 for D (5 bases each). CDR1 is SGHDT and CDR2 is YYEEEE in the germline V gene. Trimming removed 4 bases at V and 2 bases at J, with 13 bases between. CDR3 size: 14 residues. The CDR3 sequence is CASSGRDGTYEQYV. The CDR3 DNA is TGTGCCAGCAGCGGCCGGGACGGAACCTACGAGCAGTACGTC.

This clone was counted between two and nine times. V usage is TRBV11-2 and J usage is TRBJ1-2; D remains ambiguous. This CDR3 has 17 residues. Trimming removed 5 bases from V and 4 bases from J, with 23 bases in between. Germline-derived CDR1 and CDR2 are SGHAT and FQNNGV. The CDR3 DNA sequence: TGTGCCAGCAGCAATGCTCCGGACCGGTCAATGGGCTATGGCTACACCTTC. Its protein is CASSNAPDRSMGYGYTF. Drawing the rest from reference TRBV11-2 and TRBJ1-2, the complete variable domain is EAGVAQSPRYKIIEKRQSVAFWCNPISGHATLYWYQQILGQGPKLLIQFQNNGVVDDSQLPKDRFSAERLKGVDSTLKIQPAKLEDSAVYLCASSNAPDRSMGYGYTFGSGTRLTVV.

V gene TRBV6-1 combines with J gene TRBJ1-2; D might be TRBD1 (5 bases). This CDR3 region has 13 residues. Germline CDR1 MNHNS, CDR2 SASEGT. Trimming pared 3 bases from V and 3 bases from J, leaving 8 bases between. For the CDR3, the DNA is TGTGCCAGCAGTGAGGGGCGAGACTATGGCTACACCTTC. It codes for CASSEGRDYGYTF.

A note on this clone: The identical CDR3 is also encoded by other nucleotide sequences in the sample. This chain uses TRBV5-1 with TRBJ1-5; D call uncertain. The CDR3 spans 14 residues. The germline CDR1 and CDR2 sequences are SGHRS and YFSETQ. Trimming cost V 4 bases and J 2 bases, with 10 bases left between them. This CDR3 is CASSLAGGNQPQHF. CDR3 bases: TGCGCCAGCAGCCTGGCGGGAGGCAATCAGCCCCAGCATTTT.

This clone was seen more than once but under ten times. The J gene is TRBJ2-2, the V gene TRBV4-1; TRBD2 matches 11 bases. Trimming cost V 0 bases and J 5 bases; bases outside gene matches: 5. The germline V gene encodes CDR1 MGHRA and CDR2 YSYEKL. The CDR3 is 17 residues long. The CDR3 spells CASSQDVAGGRTGELFF. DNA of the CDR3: TGCGCCAGCAGCCAAGACGTAGCGGGGGGGCGGACCGGGGAGCTGTTTTTT.

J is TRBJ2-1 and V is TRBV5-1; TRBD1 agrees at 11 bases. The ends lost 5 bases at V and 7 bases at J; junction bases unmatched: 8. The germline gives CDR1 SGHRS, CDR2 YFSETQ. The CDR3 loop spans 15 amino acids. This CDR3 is CASSLPGQGDNEQFF. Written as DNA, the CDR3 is TGCGCCAGCAGTTTGCCGGGACAGGGGGATAATGAGCAGTTCTTC.

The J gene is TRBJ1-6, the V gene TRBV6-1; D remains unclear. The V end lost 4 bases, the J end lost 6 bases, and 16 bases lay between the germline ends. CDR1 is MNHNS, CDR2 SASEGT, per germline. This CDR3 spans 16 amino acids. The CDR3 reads CASSGAREAPNSPLHF. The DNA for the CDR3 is TGTGCCAGCAGTGGGGCCCGGGAAGCCCCTAATTCACCCCTCCACTTT.

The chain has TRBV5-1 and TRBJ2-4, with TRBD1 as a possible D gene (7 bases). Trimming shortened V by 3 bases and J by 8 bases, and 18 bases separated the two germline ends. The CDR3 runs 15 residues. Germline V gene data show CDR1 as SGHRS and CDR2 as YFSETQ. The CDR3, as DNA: TGCGCCAGCAGCTCCCGTCCCCAGGGGGAGGACATTCAGTACTTC. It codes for CASSSRPQGEDIQYF.

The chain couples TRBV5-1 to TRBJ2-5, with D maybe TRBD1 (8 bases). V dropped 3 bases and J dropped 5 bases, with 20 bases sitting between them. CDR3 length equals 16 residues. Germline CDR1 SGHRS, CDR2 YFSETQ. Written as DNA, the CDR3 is TGCGCCAGCAGCTCAACATTGACAGGGGAGGGGGAGACCCAGTACTTC. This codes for CASSSTLTGEGETQYF.

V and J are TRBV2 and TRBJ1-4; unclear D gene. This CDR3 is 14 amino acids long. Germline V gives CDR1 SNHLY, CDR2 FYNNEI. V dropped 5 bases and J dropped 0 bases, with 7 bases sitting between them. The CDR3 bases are TGTGCCAGCAGTAGGACCCCAACTAATGAAAAACTGTTTTTT. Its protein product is CASSRTPTNEKLFF.

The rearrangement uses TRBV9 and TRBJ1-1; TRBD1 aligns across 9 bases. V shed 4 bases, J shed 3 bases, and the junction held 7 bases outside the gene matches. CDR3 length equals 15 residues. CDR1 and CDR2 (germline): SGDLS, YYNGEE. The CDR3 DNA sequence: TGTGCCAGCAGCCCGCGGGACAGGGCTCACACTGAAGCTTTCTTT. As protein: CASSPRDRAHTEAFF.

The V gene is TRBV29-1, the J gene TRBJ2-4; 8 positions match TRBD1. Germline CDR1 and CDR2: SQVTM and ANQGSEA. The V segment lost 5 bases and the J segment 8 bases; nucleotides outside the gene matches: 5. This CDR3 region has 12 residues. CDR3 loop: CSVWTGWDIQYF. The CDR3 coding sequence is TGCAGCGTTTGGACAGGGTGGGACATTCAGTACTTC.

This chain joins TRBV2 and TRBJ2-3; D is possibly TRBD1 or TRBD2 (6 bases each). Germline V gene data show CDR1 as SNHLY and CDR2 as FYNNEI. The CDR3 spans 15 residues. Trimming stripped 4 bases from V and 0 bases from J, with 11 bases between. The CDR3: CASSAGARSTDTQYF. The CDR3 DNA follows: TGTGCCAGCAGTGCGGGGGCCCGTAGCACAGATACGCAGTATTTT.

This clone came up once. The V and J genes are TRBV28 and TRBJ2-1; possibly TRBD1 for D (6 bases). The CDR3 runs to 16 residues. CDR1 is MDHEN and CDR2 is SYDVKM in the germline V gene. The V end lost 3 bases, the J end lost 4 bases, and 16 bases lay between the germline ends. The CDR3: CASSLAAGDMYNEQFF. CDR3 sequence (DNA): TGTGCCAGCAGTTTGGCGGCAGGGGATATGTACAATGAGCAGTTCTTC. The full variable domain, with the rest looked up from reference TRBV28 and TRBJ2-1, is DVKVTQSSRYLVKRTGEKVFLECVQDMDHENMFWYRQDPGLGLRLIYFSYDVKMKEKGDIPEGYSVSREKKERFSLILESASTNQTSMYLCASSLAAGDMYNEQFFGPGTRLTVL.

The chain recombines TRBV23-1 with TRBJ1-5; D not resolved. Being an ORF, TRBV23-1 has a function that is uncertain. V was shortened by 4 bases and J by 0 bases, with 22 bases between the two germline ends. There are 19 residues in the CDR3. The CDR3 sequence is CASSLPPAAAEYSNQPQHF. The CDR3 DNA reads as TGCGCCAGCAGTCTCCCTCCCGCGGCAGCTGAATATAGCAATCAGCCCCAGCATTTT.